This T cell receptor (beta chain) originates from a study of T cell responses to AZD1222 COVID-19 vaccine. The repertoire was sequenced with immunoSEQ multiplex PCR; TCRdb's copy has only in-frame clones and lacks some. The sample contains some 120,000 clones, about 90% of which appear only once. The sample was peripheral blood, taken 28 days after the second AZD1222 dose. This TCR derives from an adult who received the AZD1222 COVID-19 vaccine.

The CDR3 DNA reads as TGCGCCAGCAGAGAGCAATATCGTGGGAGGAACACTGAAGCTTTCTTT. Amino acid sequence: CASREQYRGRNTEAFF. The chain joins TRBV5-1 to TRBJ1-1; D gene uncertain. CDR1 is SGHRS and CDR2 is YFSETQ in the germline V gene. V lost 5 bases and J lost 1, with 18 bases in between. The CDR3 sequence is 16 residues long.